This T cell receptor beta chain originates from a study of OX40 agonist ivuxolimab in advanced cancers. In this sample, this clone turned up a few times. With 8 bases removed from V and 11 bases from J, the gap between germline ends came to 9 bases. Looked up from germline, CDR1 is GTSNPN and CDR2 is SVGIG (reference sequence). The CDR3 has 8 amino acids. Assay: immunoSEQ multiplex PCR; the TCRdb copy retains only in-frame clones and omits some. This sample has 97,000 or so clones, with 90% found just once. V and J are TRBV30 and TRBJ1-1; D possibly corresponds to TRBD1 (6 bases). This clonotype originated in an adult with an advanced solid tumor such as melanoma, head and neck, liver or kidney cancer. This specimen consisted of CD4+ or CD8+ T cells sorted from blood, obtained in a trial of the OX40 agonist ivuxolimab. CDR3 region: CATQGAFF. The CDR3 coding sequence is TGTGCCACTCAGGGGGCTTTCTTT.